A selection of T cell receptor beta chains follows, all from one sample in a study of T cell responses to AZD1222 COVID-19 vaccine. Method: immunoSEQ multiplex PCR; TCRdb's copy keeps in-frame clones and lacks some. This table has approximately 170,000 clones, 75% to 95% appearing once. Here the sequenced sample was peripheral blood, taken on day 0 of AZD1222 vaccination. The origin of the receptors is an adult in good health. CDR3s include the opening cysteine and the closing phenylalanine or tryptophan. A D gene is named only where the DNA matches it firmly. Expanded clones get a size class; other rows say once, few or many, or leave the size out.

TGCGCCAGCGGCCCCGAACCCGGGGTCCGTCGGGAGACCCAGTACTTC | CASGPEPGVRRETQYF | TRBV5-1 | NA | TRBJ2-5 | NA
TGCAGCGTTGAACTCCGGGACAGGGGCTCCTACGAGCAGTACTTC | CSVELRDRGSYEQYF | TRBV29-1 | NA | TRBJ2-7 | TRBD1
TGTGCCAGCAGTGAAGACACGGCAAATCAGCCCCAGCATTTT | CASSEDTANQPQHF | TRBV2 | NA | TRBJ1-5 | NA
TGTGCCAGCAGCCCCTGGGACTATAATTCACCCCTCCACTTT | CASSPWDYNSPLHF | TRBV27 | once | TRBJ1-6 | NA
TGCAGTGCTAGAGATGCGAGCGGCTACACCTTC | CSARDASGYTF | TRBV20-1 | NA | TRBJ1-2 | NA
TGTGCCAGCAGCTCTACACAACCCTCTGGGGCCAACGTCCTGACTTTC | CASSSTQPSGANVLTF | TRBV11-2 | once | TRBJ2-6 | NA
TGTGCCATCCAGGGAGGATCCTACGAGCAGTACTTC | CAIQGGSYEQYF | TRBV28 | NA | TRBJ2-7 | NA
TGTGCCAGTACTACGACAGGGCTACAGGGAGGCTACACCTTC | CASTTTGLQGGYTF | TRBV19 | NA | TRBJ1-2 | TRBD1
TGTGCCAGCAGCGTAGGTGGCGGGGAGCCCCACAATGAGCAGTTCTTC | CASSVGGGEPHNEQFF | TRBV9 | NA | TRBJ2-1 | NA
TGCGCCAGCAGCTTGGCGATAACCTCCTCCTACAATGAGCAGTTCTTC | CASSLAITSSYNEQFF | TRBV5-1 | NA | TRBJ2-1 | NA
TGTGCCAGTAGCAGGAGTGATTTGATCAGCCCCCAGCATTTT | CASSRSDLISPQHF | TRBV19 | few | TRBJ1-5 | NA
TGTGCCAGCAGTGACAGTGCGGCAACTAATGAAAAACTGTTTTTT | CASSDSAATNEKLFF | TRBV9 | NA | TRBJ1-4 | NA
TGTGCCAGCACCGCGACAGGAGGGTTTTACGAGCAGTACTTC | CASTATGGFYEQYF | TRBV28 | NA | TRBJ2-7 | NA
TGCGCCAGCAGCTTGGGCACCCCAACTAATGAAAAACTGTTTTTT | CASSLGTPTNEKLFF | TRBV5-1 | once | TRBJ1-4 | NA
TGTGCCAGCAAACGAGTCGCAACTAATGAAAAACTGTTTTTT | CASKRVATNEKLFF | TRBV2 | once | TRBJ1-4 | NA
TGTGCCAGCAGCTTATGGACCACTGGAAACACCATATATTTT | CASSLWTTGNTIYF | TRBV7-2 | once | TRBJ1-3 | NA
TGTGCCAGCAGGTTGGGTTACACCGGGGAGCTGTTTTTT | CASRLGYTGELFF | TRBV2 | NA | TRBJ2-2 | NA
TGTGCCAGCAGCCGGCCGGTCTATGGCTACACCTTC | CASSRPVYGYTF | TRBV28 | NA | TRBJ1-2 | NA
TGTGCCAGCAGCTCCACCAATGGCAGGGGATACTCTGGGGCCAACGTCCTGACTTTC | CASSSTNGRGYSGANVLTF | TRBV7-3 | NA | TRBJ2-6 | NA
TGCGCCAGCAGCTTGGGAGGGAGGGCCGTAACAGATACGCAGTATTTT | CASSLGGRAVTDTQYF | TRBV5-1 | NA | TRBJ2-3 | TRBD2
TGTGCCAGCTCACGGGGGACTAGCGGGAGTGTGGGGTACAATGAGCAGTTCTTC | CASSRGTSGSVGYNEQFF | TRBV18 | NA | TRBJ2-1 | TRBD2
TGTGCCAGCAGCACCCGGACAGGGGGCACCCTCACTGAAGCTTTCTTT | CASSTRTGGTLTEAFF | TRBV11-2 | NA | TRBJ1-1 | TRBD1
TGTGCCAGCAGTTACTGGATCTCTGGGGCCAACGTCCTGACTTTC | CASSYWISGANVLTF | TRBV6-5 | NA | TRBJ2-6 | NA
TGCGCCAGCAGCTTGGGTGGAACTAGCGGGAGTGGAGTCACCGGGGAGCTGTTTTTT | CASSLGGTSGSGVTGELFF | TRBV5-1 | NA | TRBJ2-2 | TRBD2
TGTGCCACCAGCACAGGACAGGGTTACGAGCAGTACTTC | CATSTGQGYEQYF | TRBV15 | NA | TRBJ2-7 | TRBD1
TGTGCCAGCAGTAGGAGGGGAAAGCGGGATTCGAACACCGGGGAGCTGTTTTTT | CASSRRGKRDSNTGELFF | TRBV7-2 | NA | TRBJ2-2 | TRBD2
TGTGCCAGCAGCCCATTACTGGAGAACACTGAAGCTTTCTTT | CASSPLLENTEAFF | TRBV5-4 | NA | TRBJ1-1 | NA
TGTGCCAGTAAGAAGGAGACTGAAGCTTTCTTT | CASKKETEAFF | TRBV19 | NA | TRBJ1-1 | NA
TGTGCCAGCTCACCTGACAGATCTAGCACAGATACGCAGTATTTT | CASSPDRSSTDTQYF | TRBV18 | once | TRBJ2-3 | NA
TGTGCCAGCAGCGTATCTAGCGGGAGTGGGGAGACCCAGTACTTC | CASSVSSGSGETQYF | TRBV9 | once | TRBJ2-5 | TRBD2
TGTGCCAGCAGTGACCTGTCAGGGACTGGCTACACCTTC | CASSDLSGTGYTF | TRBV25-1 | NA | TRBJ1-2 | NA